This passage covers 7 T cell receptor beta chains from one sample sequenced in a study of cytomegalovirus exposure and HLA in healthy donors. The PCR ran on 60 Vbeta and 13 Jbeta primers. The table came from immunoSEQ multiplex PCR; TCRdb's copy has only in-frame clones and leaves some out. Of 130,000 to 150,000 clones in the sample, about three quarters are singletons; the top ten hold about 1.2%. Sequencing was done on a sample of PBMCs. The receptors were sampled from a woman in her thirties or forties in good health and CMV-seronegative.

This chain joins TRBV18 and TRBJ1-4; possible D gene TRBD1, 6 bases. V lost 1 base, J lost 5 bases, and 11 bases lay in between. The CDR3 length is 15 residues. CDR1 is KGHSH and CDR2 is LQKENI in the germline V gene. The CDR3 loop reads CASSPRGGTNEKLFF. The CDR3 coding sequence is TGTGCCAGCTCACCACGCGGGGGCACAAATGAAAAACTGTTTTTT.

The rearrangement joins TRBV7-6 to TRBJ1-1, with D maybe TRBD1 (5 bases). The CDR3 loop spans 14 amino acids. The germline gives CDR1 SGHVS, CDR2 FNYEAQ. Between the trimmed V and J ends, which lost 5 bases and 1 base, there was a span of 11 bases. CDR3 amino acids: CASSPAGRNTEAFF. CDR3 nucleotides: TGTGCCAGCAGCCCCGCGGGACGGAACACTGAAGCTTTCTTT. Complete variable domain (other parts from reference TRBV7-6 and TRBJ1-1): GAGVSQSPRYKVTKRGQDVALRCDPISGHVSLYWYRQALGQGPEFLTYFNYEAQQDKSGLPNDRFSAERPEGSISTLTIQRTEQRDSAMYRCASSPAGRNTEAFFGQGTRLTVV.

This clone was seen a single time. The CDR3 protein is CASTKRRAGPPGELFF. The CDR3 DNA sequence: TGTGCCAGCACCAAACGTAGGGCGGGGCCCCCCGGGGAGCTGTTTTTT. The V and J genes are TRBV21-1 and TRBJ2-2; the table calls TRBD2, which could not be checked here. TRBV21-1 counts as a pseudogene. This CDR3 region has 16 residues.

The V and J genes are TRBV7-2 and TRBJ2-5; 10 bases agree with TRBD2. Germline values: CDR1 SGHTA, CDR2 FQGNSA. With V trimmed by 1 base and J by 1 base, 3 bases remained unmatched. The CDR3 runs to 16 residues. CDR3 DNA: TGTGCCAGCAGCTTAGGTCCTAGCGGGGGCCAAGAGACCCAGTACTTC. Amino acid sequence: CASSLGPSGGQETQYF.

The CDR3 nucleotides are TGTGCCAGCAGTGTGGTGCAGGGTGGAGGCTACACCTTC. Its translation: CASSVVQGGGYTF. This chain joins TRBV2 and TRBJ1-2; D is possibly TRBD1 (5 bases). Germline assignment: CDR1 SNHLY and CDR2 FYNNEI. The V and J ends lost 4 bases and 8 bases respectively, with 14 bases between them. CDR3 length: 13 amino acids.

This clone came up a few times. The J gene is TRBJ1-2, the V gene TRBV5-1; no clear D. The CDR3 is made up of 13 amino acids. Germline CDR1 SGHRS, CDR2 YFSETQ. Trimming shortened V by 0 bases and J by 3 bases, and 6 bases separated the two germline ends. CDR3 in amino acids: CASSLAGDYGYTF. The CDR3 nucleotides read TGCGCCAGCAGCTTGGCCGGGGACTATGGCTACACCTTC.

The V and J genes are TRBV2 and TRBJ1-5; TRBD1 is a possible D gene (6 bases). Deletions cut 5 bases from V and 1 base from J, with 9 bases between. Per the germline V gene, CDR1 is SNHLY and CDR2 is FYNNEI. The CDR3 runs 14 residues. The chain's CDR3 is CASSYGQSNQPQHF. CDR3 nucleotide sequence: TGTGCCAGCAGTTACGGACAGAGCAATCAGCCCCAGCATTTT. The full variable domain, completed using reference TRBV2 and TRBJ1-5, is EPEVTQTPSHQVTQMGQEVILRCVPISNHLYFYWYRQILGQKVEFLVSFYNNEISEKSEIFDDQFSVERPDGSNFTLKIRSTKLEDSAMYFCASSYGQSNQPQHFGDGTRLSIL.